The present TCR beta chain was sequenced within a study of blood T cell repertoires in COVID-19. Study-wide background: PBMCs, B-cell-depleted T cells, or T cells were the source of the cDNA or gDNA that made up the material.

Generated by immunoSEQ multiplex PCR, the TCRdb table keeps only in-frame clones and is missing some. The repertoire holds some 180,000 clones, with around 87% as singletons. All enrollees were about 18 to 89 years old and from roughly 26 US areas. Each participant's cohort was designated according to participant-reported clinical history. CDR1 is MGHRA and CDR2 is YSYEKL in the germline V gene. The junction had 6 bases not matched to a gene; V was cut back by 1 base and J by 1 base. This CDR3 is 16 amino acids long. Input material: PBMCs or T cells enriched from blood (not recorded which). The TCR was taken from a middle-aged woman in a cohort exposed to, infected with or recovered from COVID-19 (not recorded which). The gene calls are TRBV4-1 and TRBJ2-5, with 7 bases that match TRBD2. The CDR3 spells CASSQGARGSQETQYF. The CDR3 bases are TGCGCCAGCAGCCAAGGCGCGCGGGGGTCCCAAGAGACCCAGTACTTC.